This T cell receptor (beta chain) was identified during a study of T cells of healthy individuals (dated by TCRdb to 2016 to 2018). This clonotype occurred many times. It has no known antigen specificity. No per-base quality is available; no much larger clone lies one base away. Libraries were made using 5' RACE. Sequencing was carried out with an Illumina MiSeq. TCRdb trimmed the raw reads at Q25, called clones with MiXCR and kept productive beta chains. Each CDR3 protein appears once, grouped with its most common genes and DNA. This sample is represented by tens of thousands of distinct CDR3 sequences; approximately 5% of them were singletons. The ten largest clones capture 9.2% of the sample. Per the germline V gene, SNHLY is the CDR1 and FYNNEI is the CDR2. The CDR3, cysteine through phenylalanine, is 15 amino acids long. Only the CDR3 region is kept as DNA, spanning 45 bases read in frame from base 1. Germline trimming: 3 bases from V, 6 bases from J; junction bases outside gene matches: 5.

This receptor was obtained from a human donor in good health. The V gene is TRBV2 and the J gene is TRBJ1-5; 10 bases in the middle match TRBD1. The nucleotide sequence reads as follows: TGTGCCAGCAGTGAGGGGACAGGGGTTCCTCAGCCCCAGCATTTT. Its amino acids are CASSEGTGVPQPQHF.